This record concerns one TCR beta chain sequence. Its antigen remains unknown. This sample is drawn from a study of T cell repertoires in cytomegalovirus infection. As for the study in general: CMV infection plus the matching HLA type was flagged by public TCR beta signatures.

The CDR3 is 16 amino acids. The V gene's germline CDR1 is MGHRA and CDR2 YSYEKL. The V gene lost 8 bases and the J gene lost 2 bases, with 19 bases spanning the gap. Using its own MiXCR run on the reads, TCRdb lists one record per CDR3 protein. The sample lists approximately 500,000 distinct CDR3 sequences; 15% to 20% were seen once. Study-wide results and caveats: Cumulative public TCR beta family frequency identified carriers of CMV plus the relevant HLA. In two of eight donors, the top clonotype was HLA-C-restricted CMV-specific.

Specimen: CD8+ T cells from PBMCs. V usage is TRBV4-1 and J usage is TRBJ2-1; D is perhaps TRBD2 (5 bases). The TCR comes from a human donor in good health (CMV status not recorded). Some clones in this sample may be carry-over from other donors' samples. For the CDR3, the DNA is TGCGCCAGCGGTCGGGTGCTAGAGGGCCCCTACAATGAGCAGTTCTTC. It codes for CASGRVLEGPYNEQFF.